The sequence of this TCR beta chain was determined in a study of T-cell memory formation after mild COVID-19. Study information: Across donors, TCR clusters were largely donor specific.

General study findings and limits: A balance of CD4 and CD8 characterized clones contracting day 15 to 85, whereas later expanders leaned CD4+.

5'RACE primed from the constant segment yielded TCR alpha and TCR beta cDNA libraries bearing sample barcodes and UMIs. Each CDR3 protein is one row after TCRdb ran MiXCR on the 5' RACE reads. The sample carries under 600,000 distinct CDR3 sequences, less than 25% recorded once. The CDR3 totals 14 residues. V gave up 0 bases and J gave up 7 bases, with 13 bases separating them. CDR1 and CDR2 from the germline V gene are LNHDA and SQIVND (reference sequence). To note about this clonotype: What it binds is unknown.

The source of this sequence is an adult woman who had mild COVID-19 (a few samples of this study predate the infection). Cell type and time point are not known. The chain recombines TRBV19 with TRBJ2-7, with a tentative D call TRBD1 (6 bases). The specimen sequenced was PBMCs or a T cell subset sorted from them (not recorded which). The CDR3 spells CASSIDHQGREQYF. The CDR3 nucleotides read TGTGCCAGTAGTATAGATCATCAGGGGCGAGAGCAGTACTTC.